This T cell receptor (beta chain) was found in a study of cytomegalovirus exposure and HLA in healthy donors. Across the whole study: In an earlier analysis, approximately 120 million unique TCR beta sequences were found from some 200 million T cells.

The PCR contained 60 Vbeta and 13 Jbeta primers. Repertoires were generated with immunoSEQ multiplex PCR, while TCRdb's copy carries only in-frame clones and drops some. In the table there are approximately 190,000 clones, approximately 80% of which are singletons. The germline V gene has CDR1 KGHSH and CDR2 LQKENI. The CDR3 contains 13 residues. Trimming left V 4 bases short and J 2 bases short, with 7 bases between. The chain carries TRBV18 and TRBJ2-3, with D possibly TRBD2 on 5 matching bases. This TCR came from a woman aged 30 to 39 in good health and CMV-seropositive. Material: PBMCs. In DNA form, the CDR3 reads TGTGCCAGCTCACTGGACTCCACAGATACGCAGTATTTT. The encoded protein is CASSLDSTDTQYF. Supplemented by reference TRBV18 and TRBJ2-3, the full variable domain reads NAGVMQNPRHLVRRRGQEARLRCSPMKGHSHVYWYRQLPEEGLKFMVYLQKENIIDESGMPKERFSAEFPKEGPSILRIQQVVRGDSAAYFCASSLDSTDTQYFGPGTRLTVL.